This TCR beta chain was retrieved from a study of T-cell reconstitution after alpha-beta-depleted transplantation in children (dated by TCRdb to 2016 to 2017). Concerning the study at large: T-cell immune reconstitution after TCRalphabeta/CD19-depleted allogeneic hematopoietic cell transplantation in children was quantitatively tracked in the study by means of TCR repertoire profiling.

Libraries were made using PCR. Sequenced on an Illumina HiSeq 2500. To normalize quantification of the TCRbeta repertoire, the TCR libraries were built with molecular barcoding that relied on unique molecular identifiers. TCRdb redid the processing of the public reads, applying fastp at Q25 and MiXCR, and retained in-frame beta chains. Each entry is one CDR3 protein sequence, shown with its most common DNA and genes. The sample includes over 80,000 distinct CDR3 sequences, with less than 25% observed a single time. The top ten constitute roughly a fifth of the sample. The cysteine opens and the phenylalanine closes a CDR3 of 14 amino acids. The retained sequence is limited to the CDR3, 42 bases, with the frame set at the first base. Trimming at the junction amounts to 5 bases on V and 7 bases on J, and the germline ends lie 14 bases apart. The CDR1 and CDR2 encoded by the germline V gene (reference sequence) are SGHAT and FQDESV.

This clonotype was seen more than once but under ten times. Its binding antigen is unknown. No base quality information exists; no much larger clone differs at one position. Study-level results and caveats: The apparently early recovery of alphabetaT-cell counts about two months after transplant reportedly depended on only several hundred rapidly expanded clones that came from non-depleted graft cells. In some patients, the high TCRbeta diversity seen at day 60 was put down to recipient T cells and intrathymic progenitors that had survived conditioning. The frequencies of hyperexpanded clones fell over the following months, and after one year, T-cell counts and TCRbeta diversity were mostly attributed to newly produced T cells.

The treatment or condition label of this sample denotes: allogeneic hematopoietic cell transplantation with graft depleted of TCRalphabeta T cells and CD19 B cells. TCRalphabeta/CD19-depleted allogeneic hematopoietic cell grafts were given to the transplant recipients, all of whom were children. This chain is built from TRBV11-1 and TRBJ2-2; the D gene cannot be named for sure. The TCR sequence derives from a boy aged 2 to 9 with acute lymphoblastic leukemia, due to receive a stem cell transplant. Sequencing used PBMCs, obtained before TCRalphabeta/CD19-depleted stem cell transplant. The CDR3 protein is CASSHKKVGGELFF. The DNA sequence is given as TGTGCCAGCAGCCATAAGAAGGTTGGCGGGGAGCTGTTTTTT.